Listed here are 23 T cell receptor beta chains from one sample, sequenced in a study of shared clonotypes between healthy human individuals. The naive CD8 subset, CD45RO-negative cells positively selected for CCR7, excluded terminally differentiated effector memory CD45RA+ cells. This table comes from immunoSEQ multiplex PCR, and its TCRdb copy is limited to in-frame clones, with some not included. The data hold around 1,900,000 clones, with approximately 92% observed a single time. The sequenced sample was naive CD8+ T cells from PBMCs. The source is a man aged 18-30 years in good health. Some clones in this sample may be carry-over from other donors' samples.

The V and J genes are TRBV25-1 and TRBJ1-5; D is undetermined. V dropped 3 bases and J dropped 0 bases, with 9 bases sitting between them. Per the germline V gene, CDR1 is MGHDK and CDR2 is SYGVNS. The CDR3 extends over 15 amino acids. The CDR3 reads CASSDGPGSNQPQHF. CDR3 DNA sequence: TGTGCCAGCAGTGACGGGCCAGGTAGCAATCAGCCCCAGCATTTT.

The chain carries TRBV15 and TRBJ2-3, with D possibly being TRBD2 (6 bases). V dropped 2 bases and J dropped 3 bases, with 12 bases sitting between them. This CDR3 is 15 amino acids long. In germline, CDR1 is LNHNV, CDR2 YYDKDF (reference sequence). The CDR3 here is CATSRYSSATDTQYF. For the CDR3, the DNA is TGTGCCACCAGCAGATATTCTAGCGCGACAGATACGCAGTATTTT.

The rearrangement links TRBV4-2 to TRBJ2-3, with 14 bases lining up with TRBD2. This CDR3 region has 17 residues. CDR1 is LGHNA, CDR2 YNFKEQ, per germline. The J segment lost 4 bases and the V segment lost 4 bases, leaving 7 bases of the junction unmatched. The CDR3 bases are TGTGCCAGCAGCCCTCGACTAGCGGGAGGGCCCGCAGATACGCAGTATTTT. It codes for CASSPRLAGGPADTQYF.

This chain connects TRBV5-1 to TRBJ2-5; D not certain. Gene TRBJ2-7 matches the end of the DNA better, so the J call may be wrong. Germline CDR1 is SGHRS and CDR2 is YFSETQ. The CDR3 has 14 residues. For the CDR3, the DNA is TGCGCCAGCAGCGCGGATCCCACCGCGTACGAGCAGTACTTC. Protein product: CASSADPTAYEQYF.

For the CDR3, the DNA is TGTGCCAGCAGTTTAGCTCAGGGTCACACTGAAGCTTTCTTT. It encodes CASSLAQGHTEAFF. This rearrangement joins TRBV27 to TRBJ1-1, with a tentative D call TRBD1 (5 bases). This CDR3 spans 14 amino acids. V lost 2 bases and J 3 bases, leaving 10 bases between the germline ends. CDR1 and CDR2 from the germline V gene are MNHEY and SMNVEV (reference sequence).

The rearrangement joins TRBV10-3 to TRBJ1-1; 9 bases align to TRBD1. V was pared by 2 bases and J by 4 bases, with 5 bases of the junction left unmatched. This CDR3 comprises 15 residues. CDR1 is ENHRY, CDR2 SYGVKD, per germline. CDR3 sequence reads: CAISETGGRGTEAFF. The CDR3 DNA sequence: TGTGCCATCAGTGAGACAGGGGGCAGGGGCACTGAAGCTTTCTTT.

The chain joins TRBV28 to TRBJ1-4; possibly TRBD1 for D (6 bases). Trimming removed 4 bases at V and 1 base at J, with 13 bases between. The CDR3 length is 16 residues. CDR1 MDHEN and CDR2 SYDVKM come from the germline V gene. As DNA, the CDR3 is TGTGCCAGCAGTTACTATCTACAGGGAACTAATGAAAAACTGTTTTTT. Encoded protein: CASSYYLQGTNEKLFF.

This rearrangement joins TRBV7-9 to TRBJ1-1, with D possibly being TRBD1 (5 bases). The CDR3 loop spans 12 amino acids. Germline V gives CDR1 SEHNR, CDR2 FQNEAQ (reference sequence). The V gene lost 7 bases and the J gene lost 3 bases, with 9 bases spanning the gap. CDR3 sequence (DNA): TGTGCCAGCAATTGGGGGGACACTGAAGCTTTCTTT. Translating gives CASNWGDTEAFF.

The chain employs TRBV27 and TRBJ1-2; D perhaps matches TRBD1 (5 bases). CDR1 and CDR2 from the germline V gene are MNHEY and SMNVEV (reference sequence). Trimming took 9 bases from V and 0 from J, leaving 20 bases between them. The CDR3 runs 16 residues. CDR3 DNA sequence: TGTGCCAGACAGAACGGCCGGTTGGGGGCTAACTATGGCTACACCTTC. This encodes CARQNGRLGANYGYTF.

Points on this clone: Other DNA sequences in this specimen translate into the identical CDR3. The CDR3 protein is CASSLRGPLGNTEAFF. The CDR3 DNA sequence: TGTGCCAGCAGTTTAAGGGGACCGCTGGGGAACACTGAAGCTTTCTTT. The chain links TRBV27 to TRBJ1-1; the D gene is possibly TRBD1 (5 bases). Germline-derived CDR1 and CDR2 are MNHEY and SMNVEV (reference sequence). This CDR3 spans 16 amino acids. V dropped 2 bases and J dropped 1 base, with 14 bases sitting between them.

V and J are TRBV29-1 and TRBJ1-1; a weak D match, TRBD1 (5 bases). From germline, CDR1 is SQVTM and CDR2 ANQGSEA. The CDR3 has 16 residues. Trimming pared 5 bases from V and 0 bases from J, leaving 19 bases between. This chain's CDR3 is CSVPIRRDPLNTEAFF. The CDR3 nucleotides are TGCAGCGTTCCCATTCGCAGGGACCCCCTGAACACTGAAGCTTTCTTT.

The chain employs TRBV27 and TRBJ2-2; TRBD2 aligns across 8 bases. The CDR3 totals 15 residues. The junction had 8 bases not matched to a gene; V was cut back by 4 bases and J by 7 bases. Germline values: CDR1 MNHEY, CDR2 SMNVEV (reference sequence). DNA for the CDR3: TGTGCCAGCAGTTCGGGGGGGCGGAGTGGCGGGGAGCTGTTTTTT. Translated: CASSSGGRSGGELFF.

The CDR3 DNA follows: TGTGCCAGCAGTTTAGGTACAGGGTGGGGGTTTAACTATGGCTACACCTTC. This gives the protein CASSLGTGWGFNYGYTF. The rearrangement uses TRBV28 and TRBJ1-2, with a possible D match to TRBD1 (6 bases). CDR1 is MDHEN and CDR2 is SYDVKM in the germline V gene. The CDR3 spans 17 residues. With 2 bases removed from V and 1 base from J, the gap between germline ends came to 17 bases.

J is TRBJ2-7 and V is TRBV14, with 7 bases aligning to TRBD1. The CDR3 is 15 amino acids. Trimming took 1 base from V and 4 from J; bases not matched to a gene: 7. Germline lookup yields CDR1 SGHDN and CDR2 FVKESK. The CDR3 region has the DNA TGTGCCAGCAGCCAAGTGCACGGGACAGATTACGAGCAGTACTTC. This encodes CASSQVHGTDYEQYF.

J is TRBJ1-5 and V is TRBV21-1. TRBV21-1 is a documented pseudogene. The CDR3 loop spans 17 amino acids. As DNA, the CDR3 is TGTGCCAGCAGCAAAGCTCGATTCGGGGTTTTTAATCAGCCCCAGCATTTT. Translation gives CASSKARFGVFNQPQHF.

This chain links TRBV28 with TRBJ2-7; 7 nucleotides agree with TRBD1. The V and J ends lost 4 bases and 11 bases, in that order; junction bases with no gene match: 5. The germline CDR1 and CDR2 sequences are MDHEN and SYDVKM. This CDR3 spans 11 amino acids. DNA for the CDR3: TGTGCCAGCAGTTCGGGACAGACGGAGTACTTC. This translates into CASSSGQTEYF.

CDR3 in DNA: TGCGCCAGCAGCCAAGGTGCGTGGGGGGAGCAGTACTTC. It is translated as CASSQGAWGEQYF. This chain links TRBV4-3 with TRBJ2-7; the D gene could be TRBD1 or TRBD2 (5 bases each). Germline-derived CDR1 and CDR2 are LGHNA and YSLEER. V lost 1 base to trimming and J lost 7 bases, with 11 bases between them. This CDR3 spans 13 amino acids.

The chain is built from TRBV29-1 and TRBJ2-7, with D perhaps matching TRBD1 (6 bases). The V end lost 5 bases, the J end lost 3 bases, and 11 bases lay between the germline ends. This CDR3 is 12 amino acids long. Germline V lookup: CDR1 SQVTM, CDR2 ANQGSEA. CDR3 coding DNA: TGCAGCGTTTTAGGGACACACTACGAGCAGTACTTC. Translation: CSVLGTHYEQYF.

The chain uses TRBV25-1 and TRBJ2-7; unclear D gene. Germline-derived CDR1 and CDR2 are MGHDK and SYGVNS. The CDR3 length is 14 residues. V was pared by 1 base and J by 0 bases, with 7 bases between. The CDR3 sequence is CASSEFRSSYEQYF. In DNA form, the CDR3 reads TGTGCCAGCAGTGAATTTCGGAGCTCCTACGAGCAGTACTTC.

The chain joins TRBV27 to TRBJ2-1, with a tentative D call TRBD2 (5 bases). V was clipped by 1 base and J by 6 bases, with 10 bases between them. The germline V gene has CDR1 MNHEY and CDR2 SMNVEV (reference sequence). The CDR3 extends over 14 amino acids. In DNA, the CDR3 is TGTGCCAGCAGTTTATTACGGGATGCCAATGAGCAGTTCTTC. Translating it yields CASSLLRDANEQFF.

This chain links TRBV11-2 with TRBJ1-5; D remains unclear. The CDR3 is 15 amino acids. From germline, CDR1 is SGHAT and CDR2 FQNNGV. With 1 base removed from V and 0 bases from J, the gap between germline ends came to 7 bases. For the CDR3, the DNA is TGTGCCAGCAGCTTAGGTCCAGCTAGCAATCAGCCCCAGCATTTT. Protein product: CASSLGPASNQPQHF.

The chain employs TRBV7-9 and TRBJ2-7; D is unclear. Trimming removed 5 bases from V and 0 bases from J, with 14 bases in between. The CDR3 totals 15 residues. The germline gives CDR1 SEHNR, CDR2 FQNEAQ (reference sequence). The CDR3: CASSPPSGISYEQYF. For the CDR3, the DNA is TGTGCCAGCAGCCCTCCCTCTGGGATCTCCTACGAGCAGTACTTC.

CDR3 DNA: TGTGCCAGTAGTCAACCCGGACTAGCGGGACGGACAGATACGCAGTATTTT. It specifies CASSQPGLAGRTDTQYF. The chain couples TRBV19 to TRBJ2-3, with 12 bases lining up with TRBD2. The junction had 9 bases not matched to a gene; V was cut back by 5 bases and J by 3 bases. The germline gives CDR1 LNHDA, CDR2 SQIVND (reference sequence). The CDR3 is made up of 17 amino acids.